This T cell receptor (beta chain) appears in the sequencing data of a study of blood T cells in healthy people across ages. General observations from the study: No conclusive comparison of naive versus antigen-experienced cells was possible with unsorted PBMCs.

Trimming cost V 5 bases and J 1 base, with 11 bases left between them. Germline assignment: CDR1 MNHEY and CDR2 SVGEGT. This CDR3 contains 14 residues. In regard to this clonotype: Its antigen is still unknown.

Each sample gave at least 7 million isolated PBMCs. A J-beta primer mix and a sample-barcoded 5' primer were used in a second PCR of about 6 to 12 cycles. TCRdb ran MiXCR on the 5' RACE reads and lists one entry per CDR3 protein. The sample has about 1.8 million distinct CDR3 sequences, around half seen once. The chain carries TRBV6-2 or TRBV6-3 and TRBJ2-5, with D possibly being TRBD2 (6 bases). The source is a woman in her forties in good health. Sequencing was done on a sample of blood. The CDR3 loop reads CASSIPGVQETQYF. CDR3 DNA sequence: TGTGCCAGCAGTATCCCGGGGGTCCAAGAGACCCAGTACTTC.